A selection of T cell receptor beta chains follows, all from one sample in a study of T cells in Graves' hyperthyroidism and ophthalmopathy. From the multiplex PCR reads, TCRdb called clonotypes with MiXCR, one entry per CDR3 protein. The table lists hundreds of thousands of distinct CDR3 sequences, around 20% of them singletons. The material sequenced was blood. These receptors were obtained from a man aged 40-49 years with Graves' ophthalmopathy. The CDR3 runs from the conserved cysteine through the conserved F or W. The D gene is left open where the match is weak. Size tells how often a clone was seen (once, few, many) or the class of an expanded clone, and some rows leave it out.

clone_size	d_call	v_call	j_call	cdr3_nt	cdr3_aa
few	TRBD1	TRBV5-4	TRBJ2-7	TGTGCCAGCAGCTTGGACAGGGGGCTTGACGAGCAGTACTTC	CASSLDRGLDEQYF
.	.	TRBV4-1	TRBJ2-2	TGCGCCAGCAGCCAAGGGACTCAAACTTGGGGGGAGCTGTTTTTT	CASSQGTQTWGELFF
many	.	TRBV7-9	TRBJ2-5	TGTGCCAGCAGCTTTGGCGAGTACCAAGAGACCCAGTACTTC	CASSFGEYQETQYF
once	TRBD2	TRBV7-9	TRBJ2-1	TGTGCCAGCAGCTCCCCCGTAGCGGGGGGTTTAGACAATGAGCAGTTCTTC	CASSSPVAGGLDNEQFF
.	.	TRBV29-1	TRBJ1-1	TGCAGCGTTGAAGATCGTGACGGAAGGAACACTGAAGCTTTCTTT	CSVEDRDGRNTEAFF
few	TRBD1	TRBV12-3/TRBV12-4	TRBJ1-4	TGTGCCAGCAGTCCGGGACAGGGTTTCGAAAAACTGTTTTTT	CASSPGQGFEKLFF
many	TRBD1	TRBV30	TRBJ2-7	TGTGCCTGGAGGGCAGGGGGCTACGAGCAGTACTTC	CAWRAGGYEQYF
few	.	TRBV4-3	TRBJ2-3	TGCGCCAGCAGCCAAGATGGCATGACTAGCACAGATACGCAGTATTTT	CASSQDGMTSTDTQYF
many	.	TRBV25-1	TRBJ2-2	TGTGCCAGCAGTGACCCGGGACCTTCGAACACCGGGGAGCTGTTTTTT	CASSDPGPSNTGELFF
few	.	TRBV9	TRBJ2-1	TGTGCCAGCTCGGACTCGCGTGGGGATGAGCAGTTCTTC	CASSDSRGDEQFF
.	.	TRBV4-2	TRBJ2-6	TGTGCCAGCAGCCAAGATCTAGGGGCTGGGGCCAACGTCCTGACTTTC	CASSQDLGAGANVLTF
.	.	TRBV6-9	TRBJ1-5	TGTGCCAGCATTATAGGATTCTTCAACGGCGGTCAGCCCCAGCATTTT	CASIIGFFNGGQPQHF
many	.	TRBV2	TRBJ2-5	TGTGCCAGCAGTGAGGGGCCCCAAGGAGAGACCCAGTACTTC	CASSEGPQGETQYF
many	.	TRBV28	TRBJ2-5	TGTGCCAGCAGCTCGCCGAGGCGCCCCCAAGAGACCCAGTACTTC	CASSSPRRPQETQYF
.	.	TRBV29-1	TRBJ2-3	TGCAGCGTTGACCCGGGCCGTACAGTTGGGGATACGCAGTATTTT	CSVDPGRTVGDTQYF
.	.	TRBV6-1	TRBJ1-4	TGTGCCAGCAGTACTCCAAATGAAAAACTGTTTTTT	CASSTPNEKLFF
few	.	TRBV5-1	TRBJ2-5	TGCGCCAGCCAAACCGGCAGGGGCAGGGGCCAAGAGACCCAGTACTTC	CASQTGRGRGQETQYF
.	TRBD2	TRBV5-6	TRBJ2-5	TGTGCCAGCAGCGGCGATAGCGGGGGGGGAGAGACCCAGTACTTC	CASSGDSGGGETQYF
.	.	TRBV5-6	TRBJ1-1	TGTGCCAGCAGCTTGGCTGGGGGACTGGGGAACACTGAAGCTTTCTTT	CASSLAGGLGNTEAFF
few	TRBD1	TRBV6-1	TRBJ1-5	TGTGCCAGCAGTGAAAGACAGGGGCTAAGTAGCAATCAGCCCCAGCATTTT	CASSERQGLSSNQPQHF
.	.	TRBV6-1	TRBJ1-6	TGTGCCAGCAGTCTCTCCTATAATTCACCCCTCCACTTT	CASSLSYNSPLHF
few	.	TRBV4-3	TRBJ2-2	TGCGCCAGCAGCCAAGACGGGACAACGAACACCGGGGAGCTGTTTTTT	CASSQDGTTNTGELFF
.	.	TRBV20-1	TRBJ2-3	TGCAGTGCCCGAGTTAGCGATACGCAGTATTTT	CSARVSDTQYF
few	.	TRBV12-3/TRBV12-4	TRBJ1-2	TGTGCCAGCACCCCGGACAGTAACTATGGCTACACCTTC	CASTPDSNYGYTF
.	.	TRBV5-1	TRBJ1-2	TGCGCCAGCTGCCCCGACAGGAACTATGGCTACACCTTC	CASCPDRNYGYTF
.	TRBD1	TRBV2	TRBJ2-5	TGTGCCAGCAGGATCCTTCCCGGGACAGGCTCGGAGACCCAGTACTTC	CASRILPGTGSETQYF
many	TRBD2	TRBV20-1	TRBJ2-3	TGCAGTGCTTTCCGACCTATAGCGGGGGGGCCAGGGGATACGCAGTATTTT	CSAFRPIAGGPGDTQYF
.	.	TRBV11-2	TRBJ1-5	TGTGCCAGCAGCTTAGATTCGGTTCAGCCCCAGCATTTT	CASSLDSVQPQHF
few	.	TRBV18	TRBJ1-2	TGTGCCAGCTCACCACTTTCCACAGCTAACTATGGCTACACCTTC	CASSPLSTANYGYTF
many	.	TRBV18	TRBJ2-3	TGTGCCAGCTCACCACCCGCGAAAGATACGCAGTATTTT	CASSPPAKDTQYF
many	.	TRBV5-1	TRBJ1-1	TGCGCCAGCAGCATACTGCCCCTGAACACTGAAGCTTTCTTT	CASSILPLNTEAFF
many	TRBD2	TRBV7-2	TRBJ2-1	TGTGCCAGCAGCCCCGGGACTAGCGGGAGAAAGGCATACAATGAGCAGTTCTTC	CASSPGTSGRKAYNEQFF
few	.	TRBV20-1	TRBJ2-7	TGCAGTGCTAGTGTGGCAGCCGCCTACGAGCAGTACTTC	CSASVAAAYEQYF
many	TRBD2	TRBV7-2	TRBJ2-3	TGTGCCAGCAGCCCCTTAGCGGGAGGGCCTGTAGATACGCAGTATTTT	CASSPLAGGPVDTQYF
many	TRBD2	TRBV6-2/TRBV6-3	TRBJ2-5	TGTGCCAGCAGTTACGGTCCGGGGGGGTACCAAGAGACCCAGTACTTC	CASSYGPGGYQETQYF
few	.	TRBV2	TRBJ2-3	TGTGCCAGCAGCCCCCCGGGCCTTAGCACAGATACGCAGTATTTT	CASSPPGLSTDTQYF
many	.	TRBV7-8	TRBJ2-2	TGTGCCAGCAGCCGGGTGGTTGCCGGGGAGCTGTTTTTT	CASSRVVAGELFF
.	.	TRBV15	TRBJ2-5	TGTGCCACCAGCTGGGGATGGAGGGGCGGGGAAGAGACCCAGTACTTC	CATSWGWRGGEETQYF
few	TRBD1	TRBV5-1	TRBJ1-2	TGCGCCAGCAGCGCGAGGGACAGGGGTAACTATGGCTACACCTTC	CASSARDRGNYGYTF
few	TRBD2	TRBV6-1	TRBJ2-1	TGTGCCAGCAGTGAAGACTGGACTAGCGGGAGTAATGAGCAGTTCTTC	CASSEDWTSGSNEQFF
few	.	TRBV10-3	TRBJ2-7	TGTGCCATCAGTGGGTTGCAGCAAGGGGAGCAGTACTTC	CAISGLQQGEQYF
many	.	TRBV20-1	TRBJ2-4	TGCAGTGTACGTGTCGCGACTAGCAAAAACATTCAGTACTTC	CSVRVATSKNIQYF
.	TRBD2	TRBV9	TRBJ2-5	TGTGCCAGCAGCCCCAGCGGGACGGCAGAGACCCAGTACTTC	CASSPSGTAETQYF
once	TRBD2	TRBV20-1	TRBJ2-3	TGCAGTGCCTACGGGGCTAGCGGGAGTATGGGCACAGATACGCAGTATTTT	CSAYGASGSMGTDTQYF
.	TRBD1	TRBV5-1	TRBJ1-1	TGCGCCAGCAGCTGGGGACAGGGAGGGACTGAAGCTTTCTTT	CASSWGQGGTEAFF